What follows is one T cell receptor beta chain and its context. Its antigen remains unknown. The sample belongs to a study of shared clonotypes between healthy human individuals. Clones were sequenced by immunoSEQ multiplex PCR, and TCRdb holds only the in-frame ones, with some missing. The profile shows fewer than 1.8 million clones, around 98.5% of them singletons. Germline CDR1 and CDR2: SQVTM and ANQGSEA. V was trimmed by 3 bases and J by 7 bases, leaving 13 bases between them. This CDR3 region has 13 residues. General observations from the study: Sampling used blood alone; tissue repertoires probably differ.

This sequence originates from a man aged 25 to 40 in good health. Sequencing used naive CD4+ T cells sorted from blood. Described subset: CD45RA+ positively selected. This chain uses TRBV29-1 with TRBJ2-1, with a tentative D call TRBD2 (5 bases). Here the CDR3 reads CSVERTLRNEQFF. The CDR3 DNA follows: TGCAGCGTTGAGCGGACTTTAAGGAATGAGCAGTTCTTC.